The subject of this entry is one T cell receptor beta chain. This CDR3 spans 15 amino acids. In germline, CDR1 is SGHRS, CDR2 YFSETQ. The ends were cut back, 0 bases at V and 0 bases at J, with 6 bases in the middle. TCRdb itself ran the 5' RACE reads through MiXCR, one entry per CDR3 protein. Of approximately 6,500 distinct CDR3 sequences listed, about 40% were seen once; the top ten hold 4% to 5%. The chain uses TRBV5-1 and TRBJ2-2; no reliable D call. This sequence originates from a female donor with breast cancer. The specimen sequenced was memory CD4+ T cells sorted from blood. Described subset: memory CD4+ T cells, CD4+CD45RO+CD25-. The CDR3 loop reads CASSLAPANTGELFF. DNA of the CDR3: TGCGCCAGCAGCTTGGCCCCAGCGAACACCGGGGAGCTGTTTTTT.